Below, 10 T cell receptor beta chains from the same sample are listed, as sequenced in a study of T-cell memory formation after mild COVID-19. TCRdb ran MiXCR on the 5' RACE reads and lists one entry per CDR3 protein. The table lists hundreds of thousands of distinct CDR3 sequences, around 15% of them singletons, with roughly 23% in the top ten. The sample taken for sequencing was PBMCs or a T cell subset sorted from them (not recorded which). These TCRs come from a man between 18 and 29 years old who had mild COVID-19 (a few samples of this study predate the infection). Cell type and time point are not known.

V and J are TRBV3-1 and TRBJ1-1; no clear D. The V and J ends lost 0 bases and 5 bases respectively, with 7 bases between them. The CDR3 is 13 residues long. The V gene's germline CDR1 is LGHDT and CDR2 YNNKEL (reference sequence). CDR3 sequence reads: CASSQDTGTEAFF. Written as DNA, the CDR3 is TGTGCCAGCAGCCAAGACACCGGGACTGAAGCTTTCTTT.

The genes are TRBV20-1 and TRBJ1-1; D call uncertain. This CDR3 contains 13 residues. Germline V gene lookup returns CDR1 DFQATT and CDR2 SNEGSKA (reference sequence). Trimming stripped 6 bases from V and 4 bases from J, with 15 bases between. The CDR3 DNA reads as TGCAGTGCCGGACTGCGTTGGGGCACTGAAGCTTTCTTT. Protein product: CSAGLRWGTEAFF.

The chain uses TRBV18 and TRBJ2-5; TRBD2 matches at 13 bases. CDR1 and CDR2 (germline): KGHSH, LQKENI. V was pared by 3 bases and J by 5 bases, with 6 bases of the junction left unmatched. The CDR3 is 16 residues long. CDR3 coding DNA: TGTGCCAGCTCACCGACCGGACTAGCGGGGGTTGAGACCCAGTACTTC. This translates into CASSPTGLAGVETQYF.

This clonotype was picked up a small number of times. The chain combines TRBV7-3 with TRBJ2-5; the D is unclear. Trimming stripped 4 bases from V and 1 base from J, with 13 bases between. The length of the CDR3 is 15 residues. Germline V gene lookup returns CDR1 SGHTA and CDR2 FQGTGA. The CDR3 here is CASSSSGYRQETQYF. Written as DNA, the CDR3 is TGTGCCAGCAGCTCCTCTGGCTATCGCCAAGAGACCCAGTACTTC.

This clonotype was picked up many times. The chain combines TRBV29-1 with TRBJ2-5, with D perhaps TRBD1 (5 bases). With 4 bases removed from V and 3 bases from J, the gap between germline ends came to 9 bases. The CDR3 extends over 12 amino acids. CDR1 and CDR2 from the germline V gene are SQVTM and ANQGSEA. The CDR3 reads CSVGTTEETQYF. CDR3 nucleotides: TGCAGCGTTGGGACAACCGAAGAGACCCAGTACTTC.

This clonotype was seen many times. The V gene is TRBV6-5, the J gene TRBJ1-6; tentatively, D is TRBD1 (5 bases). Trimming removed 5 bases at V and 9 bases at J, with 17 bases between. Germline-derived CDR1 and CDR2 are MNHEY and SVGAGI. The length of the CDR3 is 15 residues. CDR3 in DNA: TGTGCCAGCAGTAGGGCAGGGAGTGGGAGTTCACCCCTCCACTTT. It specifies CASSRAGSGSSPLHF.

The chain joins TRBV7-8 to TRBJ2-1; 8 bases line up with TRBD2. Germline V lookup: CDR1 SGHVS, CDR2 FQNEAQ. The CDR3 length is 18 residues. The trim removed 2 bases at V and 4 bases at J, leaving 13 bases unmatched. Written as DNA, the CDR3 is TGTGCCAGCAGCTTATCGAGCGGGAGCTCGTTTCGGTACAATGAGCAGTTCTTC. This sequence encodes CASSLSSGSSFRYNEQFF.

This clonotype appeared a few times. CDR3 amino acids: CASSYRITSGGALNTQYF. In DNA, the CDR3 is TGTGCCAGCAGCTACAGAATTACCAGCGGGGGGGCGTTAAATACGCAGTATTTT. V is TRBV6-6 and J is TRBJ2-3; TRBD2 matches at 10 bases. The junction had 19 bases not matched to a gene; V was cut back by 6 bases and J by 7 bases. CDR1 and CDR2 from the germline V gene are MNHNY and SVGAGI (reference sequence). The CDR3 is made up of 18 amino acids.

This clonotype showed up just a few times. The chain carries TRBV4-1 and TRBJ2-3; maybe TRBD2 (6 bases). Germline CDR1 is MGHRA and CDR2 is YSYEKL. The CDR3 covers 16 residues. Between the trimmed V and J ends, which lost 3 bases and 1 base, there was a span of 14 bases. The chain's CDR3 is CASSHRGMVGTDTQYF. The CDR3 DNA follows: TGCGCCAGCAGCCACCGGGGGATGGTAGGCACAGATACGCAGTATTTT.

The chain recombines TRBV29-1 with TRBJ2-5; D is possibly TRBD2 (6 bases). V was shortened by 7 bases and J by 4 bases, with 10 bases between the two germline ends. Germline V gene sequence: CDR1 SQVTM, CDR2 ANQGSEA. The CDR3 is made up of 11 amino acids. CDR3 sequence (DNA): TGCAGCGGAATGGGAGGAGAGACCCAGTACTTC. Translating it yields CSGMGGETQYF.